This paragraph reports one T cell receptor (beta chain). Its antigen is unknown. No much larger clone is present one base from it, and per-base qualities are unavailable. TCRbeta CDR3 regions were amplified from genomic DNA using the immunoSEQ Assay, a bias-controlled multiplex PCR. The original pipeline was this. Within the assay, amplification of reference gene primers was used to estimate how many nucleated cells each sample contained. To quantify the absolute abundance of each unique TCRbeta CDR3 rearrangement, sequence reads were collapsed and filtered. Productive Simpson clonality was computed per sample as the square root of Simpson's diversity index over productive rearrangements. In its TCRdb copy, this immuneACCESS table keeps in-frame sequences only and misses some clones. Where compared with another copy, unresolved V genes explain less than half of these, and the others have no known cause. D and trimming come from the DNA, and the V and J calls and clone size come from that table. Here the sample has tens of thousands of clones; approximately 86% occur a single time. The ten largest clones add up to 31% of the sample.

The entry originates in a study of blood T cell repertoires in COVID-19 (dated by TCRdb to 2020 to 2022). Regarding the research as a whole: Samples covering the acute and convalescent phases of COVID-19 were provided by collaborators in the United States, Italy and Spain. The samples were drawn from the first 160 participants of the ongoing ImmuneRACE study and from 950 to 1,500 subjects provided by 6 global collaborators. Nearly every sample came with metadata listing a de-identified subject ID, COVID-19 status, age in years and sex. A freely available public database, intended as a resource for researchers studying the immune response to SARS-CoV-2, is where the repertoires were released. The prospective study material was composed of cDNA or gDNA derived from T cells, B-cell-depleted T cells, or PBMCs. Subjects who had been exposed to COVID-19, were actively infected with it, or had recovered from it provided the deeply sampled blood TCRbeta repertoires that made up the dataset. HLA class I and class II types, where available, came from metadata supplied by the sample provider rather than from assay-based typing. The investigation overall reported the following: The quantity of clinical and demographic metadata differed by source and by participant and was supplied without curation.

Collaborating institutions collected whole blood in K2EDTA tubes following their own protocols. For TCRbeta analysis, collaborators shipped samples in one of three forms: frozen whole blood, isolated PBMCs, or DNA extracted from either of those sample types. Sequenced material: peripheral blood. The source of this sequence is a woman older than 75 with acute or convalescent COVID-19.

CDR3 sequence: CASSFKGGQEAFF. In nucleotides, the sequence is TGCGCCAGCAGCTTCAAGGGGGGACAGGAAGCTTTCTTT. The V and J genes are TRBV5-1 and TRBJ1-1; 7 bases in the junction line up with TRBD1. Taken from cysteine to phenylalanine, the CDR3 has 13 residues. The read is trimmed to its CDR3 DNA, 39 bases read in frame from base 1. From the germline V gene, CDR1 is SGHRS and CDR2 is YFSETQ. V has 2 bases trimmed and J has 8 bases trimmed; junction bases matching no gene number 6.